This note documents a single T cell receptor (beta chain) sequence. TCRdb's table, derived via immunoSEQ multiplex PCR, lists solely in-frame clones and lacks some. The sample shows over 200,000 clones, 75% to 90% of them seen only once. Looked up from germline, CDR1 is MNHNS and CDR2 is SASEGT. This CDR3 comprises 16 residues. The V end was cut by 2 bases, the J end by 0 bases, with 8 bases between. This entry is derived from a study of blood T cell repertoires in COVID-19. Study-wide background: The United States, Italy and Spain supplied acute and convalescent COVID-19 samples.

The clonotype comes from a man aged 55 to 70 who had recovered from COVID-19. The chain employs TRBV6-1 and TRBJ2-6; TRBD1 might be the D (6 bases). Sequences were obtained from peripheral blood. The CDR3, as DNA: TGTGCCAGCAGTGAACGAGGGGGCTCTGGGGCCAACGTCCTGACTTTC. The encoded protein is CASSERGGSGANVLTF.